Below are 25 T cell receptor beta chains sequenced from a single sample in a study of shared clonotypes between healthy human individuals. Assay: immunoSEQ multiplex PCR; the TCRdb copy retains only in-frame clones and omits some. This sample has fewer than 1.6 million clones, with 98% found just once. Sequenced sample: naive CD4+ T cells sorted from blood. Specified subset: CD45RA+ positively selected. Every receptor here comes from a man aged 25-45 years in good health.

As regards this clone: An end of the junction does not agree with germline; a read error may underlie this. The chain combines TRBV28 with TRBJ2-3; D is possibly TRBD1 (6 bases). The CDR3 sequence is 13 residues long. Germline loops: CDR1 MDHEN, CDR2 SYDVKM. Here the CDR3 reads CASILQGEDTQYF. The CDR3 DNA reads TGTGCCAGCATTTTACAGGGCGAAGATACGCAGTATTTT.

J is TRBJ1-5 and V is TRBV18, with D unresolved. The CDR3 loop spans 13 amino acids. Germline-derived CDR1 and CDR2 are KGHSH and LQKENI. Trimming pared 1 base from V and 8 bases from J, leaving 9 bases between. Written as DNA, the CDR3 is TGTGCCAGCTCACCACAGGCGGAGAAGCCCCAGCATTTT. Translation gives CASSPQAEKPQHF.

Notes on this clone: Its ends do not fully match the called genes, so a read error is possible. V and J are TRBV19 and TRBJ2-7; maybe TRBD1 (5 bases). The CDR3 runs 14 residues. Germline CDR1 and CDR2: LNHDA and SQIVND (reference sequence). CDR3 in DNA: TGTGCTAGTAGTGCGACAGCGCTCGCCTACGAGCAGTACTTC. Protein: CASSATALAYEQYF.

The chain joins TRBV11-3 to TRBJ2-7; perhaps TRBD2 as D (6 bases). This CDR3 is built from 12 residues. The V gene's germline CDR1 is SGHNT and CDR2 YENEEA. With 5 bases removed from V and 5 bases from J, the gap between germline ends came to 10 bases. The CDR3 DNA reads TGTGCCAGCAGCCGAACGGGGGACGAGCAGTACTTC. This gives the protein CASSRTGDEQYF.

The CDR3 DNA sequence: TGTGCCAGCAGCTTAGACCGGGCGTCTCGGGGGGTCAAAAACATTCAGTACTTC. As protein: CASSLDRASRGVKNIQYF. The chain recombines TRBV13 with TRBJ2-4, with 7 bases fitting TRBD2. There are 18 residues in the CDR3. CDR1 is PRHDT, CDR2 FYEKMQ, per germline (reference sequence). J lost 3 bases, V lost 1 base, and 12 bases had no gene match.

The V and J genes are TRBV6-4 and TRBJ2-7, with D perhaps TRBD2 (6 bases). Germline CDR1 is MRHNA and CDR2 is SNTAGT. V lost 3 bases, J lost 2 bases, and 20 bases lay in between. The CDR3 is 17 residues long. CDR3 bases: TGTGCCAGCAGTGAGGGGGGATGGCGGGGAGCCGCCTACGAGCAGTACTTC. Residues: CASSEGGWRGAAYEQYF.

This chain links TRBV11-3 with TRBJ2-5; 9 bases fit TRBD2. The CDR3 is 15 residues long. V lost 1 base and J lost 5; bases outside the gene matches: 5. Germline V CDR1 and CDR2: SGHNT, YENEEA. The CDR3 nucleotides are TGTGCCAGCAGCTTAGGGCCTAGCGGGGCCGAGACCCAGTACTTC. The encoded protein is CASSLGPSGAETQYF.

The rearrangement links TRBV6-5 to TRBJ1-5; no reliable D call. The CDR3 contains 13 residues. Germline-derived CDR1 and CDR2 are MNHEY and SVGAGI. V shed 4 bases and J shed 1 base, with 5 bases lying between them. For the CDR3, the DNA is TGTGCCAGCAGTTTAGGGAGCAATCAGCCCCAGCATTTT. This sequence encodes CASSLGSNQPQHF.

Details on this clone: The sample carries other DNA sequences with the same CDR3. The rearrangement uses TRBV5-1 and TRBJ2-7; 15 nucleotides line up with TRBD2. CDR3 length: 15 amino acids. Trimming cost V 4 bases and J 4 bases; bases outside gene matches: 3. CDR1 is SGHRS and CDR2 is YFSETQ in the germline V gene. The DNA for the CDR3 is TGCGCCAGCAGCACCGGACTAGCGGGAGGGTACGAGCAGTACTTC. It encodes CASSTGLAGGYEQYF. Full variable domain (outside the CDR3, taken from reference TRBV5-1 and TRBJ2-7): KAGVTQTPRYLIKTRGQQVTLSCSPISGHRSVSWYQQTPGQGLQFLFEYFSETQRNKGNFPGRFSGRQFSNSRSEMNVSTLELGDSALYLCASSTGLAGGYEQYFGPGTRLTVT.

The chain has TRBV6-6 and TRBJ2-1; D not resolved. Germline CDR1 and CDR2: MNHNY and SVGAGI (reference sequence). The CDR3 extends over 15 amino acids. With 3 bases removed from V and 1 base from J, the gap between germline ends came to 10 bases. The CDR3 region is CASSYLGPSYNEQFF. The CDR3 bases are TGTGCCAGCAGTTATTTAGGCCCTTCCTACAATGAGCAGTTCTTC.

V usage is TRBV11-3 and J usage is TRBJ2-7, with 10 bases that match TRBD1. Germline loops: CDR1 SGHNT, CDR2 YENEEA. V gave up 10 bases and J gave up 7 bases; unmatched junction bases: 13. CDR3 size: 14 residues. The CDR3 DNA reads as TGTGCCACCGAGGGGGGACAGGGGAATTTAGAGCAGTACTTC. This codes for CATEGGQGNLEQYF.

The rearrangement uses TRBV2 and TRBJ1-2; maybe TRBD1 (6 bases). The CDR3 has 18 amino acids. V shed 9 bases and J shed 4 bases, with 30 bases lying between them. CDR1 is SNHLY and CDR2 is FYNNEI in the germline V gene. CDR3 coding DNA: TGTGCCAGGACACAGGGTTCTGGTATTGGAAGTGGATCCTATGGCTACACCTTC. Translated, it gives CARTQGSGIGSGSYGYTF.

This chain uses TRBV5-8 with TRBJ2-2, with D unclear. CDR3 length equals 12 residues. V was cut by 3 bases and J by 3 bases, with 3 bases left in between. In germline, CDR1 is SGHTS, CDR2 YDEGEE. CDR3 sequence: CASSSYTGELFF. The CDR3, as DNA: TGTGCCAGCAGCTCGTACACCGGGGAGCTGTTTTTT.

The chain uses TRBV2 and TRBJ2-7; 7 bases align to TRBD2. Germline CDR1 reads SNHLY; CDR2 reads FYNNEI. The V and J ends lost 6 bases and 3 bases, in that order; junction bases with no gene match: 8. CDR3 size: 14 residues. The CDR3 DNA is TGTGCCAGCAGCAAGTCCCGGACTAGCTACGAGCAGTACTTC. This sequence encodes CASSKSRTSYEQYF.

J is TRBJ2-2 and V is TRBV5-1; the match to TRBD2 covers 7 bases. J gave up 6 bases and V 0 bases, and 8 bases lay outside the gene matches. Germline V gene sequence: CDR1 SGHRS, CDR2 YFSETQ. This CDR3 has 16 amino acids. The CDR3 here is CASSLAAGVLSGELFF. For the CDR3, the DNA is TGCGCCAGCAGCTTGGCTGCGGGAGTATTATCCGGGGAGCTGTTTTTT. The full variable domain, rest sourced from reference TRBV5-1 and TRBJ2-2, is KAGVTQTPRYLIKTRGQQVTLSCSPISGHRSVSWYQQTPGQGLQFLFEYFSETQRNKGNFPGRFSGRQFSNSRSEMNVSTLELGDSALYLCASSLAAGVLSGELFFGEGSRLTVL.

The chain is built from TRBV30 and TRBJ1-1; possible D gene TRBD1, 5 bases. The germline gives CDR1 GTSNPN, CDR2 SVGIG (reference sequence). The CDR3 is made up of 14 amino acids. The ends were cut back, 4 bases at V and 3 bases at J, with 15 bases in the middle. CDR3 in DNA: TGTGCCTGGACGGGGGACCCGTCGGACACTGAAGCTTTCTTT. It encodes CAWTGDPSDTEAFF.

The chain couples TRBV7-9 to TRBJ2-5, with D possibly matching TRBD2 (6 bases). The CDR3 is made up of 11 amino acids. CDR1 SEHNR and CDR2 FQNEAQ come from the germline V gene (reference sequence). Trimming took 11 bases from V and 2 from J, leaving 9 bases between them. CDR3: CAWGEQETQYF. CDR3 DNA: TGTGCCTGGGGGGAGCAAGAGACCCAGTACTTC.

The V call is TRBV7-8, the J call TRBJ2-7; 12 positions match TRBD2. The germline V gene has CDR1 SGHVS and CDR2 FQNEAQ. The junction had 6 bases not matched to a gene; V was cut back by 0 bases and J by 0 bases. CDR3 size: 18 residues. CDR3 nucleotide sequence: TGTGCCAGCAGCTTAGCCGCCACTAGCGGGAGGACCTCCTACGAGCAGTACTTC. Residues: CASSLAATSGRTSYEQYF.

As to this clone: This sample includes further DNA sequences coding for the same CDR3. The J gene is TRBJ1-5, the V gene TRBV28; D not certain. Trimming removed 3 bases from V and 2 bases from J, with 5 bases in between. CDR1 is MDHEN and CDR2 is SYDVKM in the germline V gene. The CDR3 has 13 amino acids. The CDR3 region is CASSLIGNQPQHF. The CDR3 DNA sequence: TGTGCCAGCAGTTTGATCGGCAATCAGCCCCAGCATTTT.

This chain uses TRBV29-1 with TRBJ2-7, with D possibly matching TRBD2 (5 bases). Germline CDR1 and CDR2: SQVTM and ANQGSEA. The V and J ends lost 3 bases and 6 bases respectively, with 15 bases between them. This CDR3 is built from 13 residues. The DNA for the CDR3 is TGCAGCGTTGACAGGCCAGGAGGTTTCGAGCAGTACTTC. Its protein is CSVDRPGGFEQYF.

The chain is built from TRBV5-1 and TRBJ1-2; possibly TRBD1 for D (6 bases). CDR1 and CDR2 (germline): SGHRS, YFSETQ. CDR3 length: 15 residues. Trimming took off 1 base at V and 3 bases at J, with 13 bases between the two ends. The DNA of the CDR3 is TGCGCCAGCAGCTTGAATGGACAGCACGACTATGGCTACACCTTC. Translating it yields CASSLNGQHDYGYTF.

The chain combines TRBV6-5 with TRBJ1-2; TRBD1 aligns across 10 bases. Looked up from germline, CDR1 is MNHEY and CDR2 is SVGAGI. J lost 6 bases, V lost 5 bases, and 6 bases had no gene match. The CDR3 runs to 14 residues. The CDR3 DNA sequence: TGTGCCAGCAGTCGGGCCGGGACAGGGGATGGCTACACCTTC. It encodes CASSRAGTGDGYTF.

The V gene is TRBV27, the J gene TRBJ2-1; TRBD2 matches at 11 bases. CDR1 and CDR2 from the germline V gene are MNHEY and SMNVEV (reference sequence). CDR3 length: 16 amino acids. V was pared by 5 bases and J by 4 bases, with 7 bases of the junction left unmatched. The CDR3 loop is CASSPRGTSGYNEQFF. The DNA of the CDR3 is TGTGCCAGCAGTCCCCGGGGGACTAGCGGTTACAATGAGCAGTTCTTC.

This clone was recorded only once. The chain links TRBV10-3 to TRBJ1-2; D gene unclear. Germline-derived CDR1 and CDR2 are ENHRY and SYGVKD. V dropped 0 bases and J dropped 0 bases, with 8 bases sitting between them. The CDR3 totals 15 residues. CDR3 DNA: TGTGCCATCAGTGAGTCCGGCGGGACTAACTATGGCTACACCTTC. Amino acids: CAISESGGTNYGYTF.

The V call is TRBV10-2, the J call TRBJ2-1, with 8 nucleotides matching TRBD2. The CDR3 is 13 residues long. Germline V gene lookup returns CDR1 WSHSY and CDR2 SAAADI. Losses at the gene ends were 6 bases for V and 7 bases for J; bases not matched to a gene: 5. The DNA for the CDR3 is TGCGCCAGCAGGACTAGCGTGAGGAATGAGCAGTTCTTC. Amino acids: CASRTSVRNEQFF.